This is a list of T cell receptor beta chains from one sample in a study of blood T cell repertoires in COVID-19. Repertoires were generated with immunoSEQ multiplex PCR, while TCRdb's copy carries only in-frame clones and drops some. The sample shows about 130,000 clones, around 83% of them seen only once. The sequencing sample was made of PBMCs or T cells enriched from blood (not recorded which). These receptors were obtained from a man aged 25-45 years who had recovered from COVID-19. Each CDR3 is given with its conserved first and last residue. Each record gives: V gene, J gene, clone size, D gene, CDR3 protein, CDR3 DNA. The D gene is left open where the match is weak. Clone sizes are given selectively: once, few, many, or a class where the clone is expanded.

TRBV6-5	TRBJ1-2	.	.	CASSYGEGKGYTF	TGTGCCAGCAGTTACGGGGAGGGTAAAGGCTACACCTTC
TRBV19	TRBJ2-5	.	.	CASSLTTGFGETQYF	TGTGCCAGTAGTTTGACAACAGGGTTTGGAGAGACCCAGTACTTC
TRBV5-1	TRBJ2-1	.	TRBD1	CASSFPGQVTNEQFF	TGCGCCAGCAGCTTTCCGGGACAGGTAACGAATGAGCAGTTCTTC
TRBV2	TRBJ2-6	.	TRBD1	CASSDPGQGTGANVLTF	TGTGCCAGCAGTGATCCGGGACAGGGGACCGGGGCCAACGTCCTGACTTTC
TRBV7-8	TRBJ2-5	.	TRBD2	CASSLPAGGETQYF	TGTGCCAGCAGCTTACCAGCGGGGGGGGAGACCCAGTACTTC
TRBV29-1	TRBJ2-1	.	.	CSVEGDTLEQFF	TGCAGCGTTGAGGGGGACACTCTCGAGCAGTTCTTC
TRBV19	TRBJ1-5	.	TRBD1	CASSATGTGWGNQPQHF	TGTGCCAGTAGTGCGACCGGGACAGGGTGGGGGAATCAGCCCCAGCATTTT
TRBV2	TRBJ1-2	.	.	CASSEALGGSYGYTF	TGTGCCAGCAGTGAAGCGCTTGGGGGGAGCTATGGCTACACCTTC
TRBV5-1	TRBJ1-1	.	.	CASSQDVTRGPEAFF	TGCGCCAGCAGCCAAGACGTCACCCGAGGGCCTGAAGCTTTCTTT
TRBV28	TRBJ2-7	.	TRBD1	CASSPKTGTGAREQYF	TGTGCCAGCAGTCCGAAAACTGGGACAGGGGCTAGGGAGCAGTACTTC
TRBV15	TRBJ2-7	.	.	CATSRARTAYEQYF	TGTGCCACCAGCAGAGCGCGGACTGCCTACGAGCAGTACTTC
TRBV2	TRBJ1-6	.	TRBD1	CASSDRTGAPPLHF	TGTGCCAGCAGTGATAGGACAGGGGCTCCTCCCCTCCACTTT
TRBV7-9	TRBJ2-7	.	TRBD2	CASSSTGTTPYEQYF	TGTGCCAGCAGCTCAACCGGGACTACCCCCTACGAGCAGTACTTC
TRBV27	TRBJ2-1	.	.	CASSGRDSYNEQFF	TGTGCCAGCAGCGGACGGGACTCCTACAATGAGCAGTTCTTC
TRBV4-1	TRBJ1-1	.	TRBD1	CASSTGQGPMNTEAFF	TGCGCCAGCAGCACAGGACAGGGGCCAATGAACACTGAAGCTTTCTTT
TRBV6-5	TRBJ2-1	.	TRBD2	CASLTSGVYNEQFF	TGTGCCAGTCTGACTAGCGGGGTCTACAATGAGCAGTTCTTC
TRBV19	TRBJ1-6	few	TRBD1	CASSRGTENSPLHF	TGTGCCAGTAGTCGCGGGACAGAAAATTCACCCCTCCACTTT
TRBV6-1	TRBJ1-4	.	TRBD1	CASSEFGTGIREKLFF	TGTGCCAGCAGTGAATTTGGGACAGGGATTCGGGAAAAACTGTTTTTT
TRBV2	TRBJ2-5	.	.	CASSVSVQETQYF	TGTGCCAGCAGTGTATCAGTACAAGAGACCCAGTACTTC
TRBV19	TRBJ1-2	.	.	CASSIAQDYGYTF	TGTGCCAGTAGTATAGCACAAGACTATGGCTACACCTTC
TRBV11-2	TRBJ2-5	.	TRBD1	CASSFRQGTVQETQYF	TGTGCCAGCAGCTTCCGACAGGGAACCGTTCAAGAGACCCAGTACTTC
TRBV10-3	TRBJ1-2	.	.	CAISEGESYGYTF	TGTGCCATCAGTGAAGGGGAATCCTATGGCTACACCTTC
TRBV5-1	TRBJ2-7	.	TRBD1	CASSLVGTGVKEYEQYF	TGCGCCAGCAGCTTGGTCGGAACAGGGGTTAAGGAATACGAGCAGTACTTC
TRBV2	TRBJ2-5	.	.	CATSRVSVQETQYF	TGTGCCACCTCCCGGGTATCGGTCCAAGAGACCCAGTACTTC
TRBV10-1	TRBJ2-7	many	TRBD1	CASPGTASYEQYF	TGCGCCAGCCCAGGGACAGCCTCCTACGAGCAGTACTTC
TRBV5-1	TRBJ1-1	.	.	CASSPGHQNTEAFF	TGCGCCAGCAGCCCGGGACACCAGAACACTGAAGCTTTCTTT
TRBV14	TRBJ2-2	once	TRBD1	CASSLTLDRANGELFF	TGTGCCAGCAGTCTCACCCTCGACAGGGCGAACGGGGAGCTGTTTTTT
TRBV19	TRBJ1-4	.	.	CASSIQAPAEKLFF	TGTGCCAGTAGTATACAGGCACCGGCTGAAAAACTGTTTTTT
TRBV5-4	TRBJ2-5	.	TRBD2	CASSYRDYEETQYF	TGTGCCAGCAGTTACCGGGACTACGAAGAGACCCAGTACTTC
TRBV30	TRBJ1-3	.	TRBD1	CAVQGAFGNTIYF	TGTGCCGTGCAGGGGGCGTTTGGAAACACCATATATTTT
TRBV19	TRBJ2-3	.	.	CASSGLLLTDTQYF	TGTGCCAGTTCGGGACTTCTCCTCACAGATACGCAGTATTTT
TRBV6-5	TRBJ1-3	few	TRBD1	CASSYSRDRVGNTIYF	TGTGCCAGCAGTTACTCGAGGGACAGGGTTGGAAACACCATATATTTT
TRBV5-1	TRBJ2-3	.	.	CASSLAGSYNTDTQYF	TGCGCCAGCAGCTTGGCGGGATCCTATAACACAGATACGCAGTATTTT
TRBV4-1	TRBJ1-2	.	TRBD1	CASSQGGTGGYGYTF	TGCGCCAGCAGCCAAGGGGGGACAGGGGGGTATGGCTACACCTTC
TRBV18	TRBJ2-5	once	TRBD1	CASSPSDRGETQYF	TGTGCCAGCTCACCATCGGACAGGGGTGAGACCCAGTACTTC
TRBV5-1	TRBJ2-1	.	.	CASSPSDLSSYNEQFF	TGCGCCAGCAGCCCCAGCGACCTGAGCTCCTACAATGAGCAGTTCTTC
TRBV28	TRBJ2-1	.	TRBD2	CASRTSAGNEQFF	TGTGCCAGCCGGACTAGCGCCGGCAATGAGCAGTTCTTC
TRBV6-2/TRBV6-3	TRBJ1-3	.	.	CASSSGNSPGNTIYF	TGTGCCAGCAGTTCGGGGAACAGTCCTGGAAACACCATATATTTT
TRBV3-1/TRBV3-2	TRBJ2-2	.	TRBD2	CASSHLAGGVTGELFF	TGTGCCAGCAGCCACCTAGCGGGAGGAGTTACCGGGGAGCTGTTTTTT
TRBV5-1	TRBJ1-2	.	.	CASSRGQINYGYTF	TGCGCCAGCAGCCGCGGACAGATAAACTATGGCTACACCTTC
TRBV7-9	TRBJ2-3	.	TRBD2	CASSFQRETDTQYF	TGTGCCAGCAGCTTCCAGCGGGAGACAGATACGCAGTATTTT
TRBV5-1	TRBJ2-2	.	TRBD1	CASSLRTGASTGELFF	TGCGCCAGCAGCTTACGGACAGGGGCATCCACCGGGGAGCTGTTTTTT
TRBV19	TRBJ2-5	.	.	CASSIFFAGIQETQYF	TGTGCCAGTAGTATTTTTTTCGCGGGGATTCAAGAGACCCAGTACTTC
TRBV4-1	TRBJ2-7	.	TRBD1	CASSHSRQGAYEQYF	TGCGCCAGCAGCCATTCGAGACAGGGAGCCTACGAGCAGTACTTC
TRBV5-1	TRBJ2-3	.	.	CASSLQTGESDTQYF	TGCGCCAGCAGCTTGCAAACGGGGGAGTCAGATACGCAGTATTTT
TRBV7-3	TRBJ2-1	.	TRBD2	CASSFGLAVSNEQFF	TGTGCCAGCAGCTTCGGACTAGCGGTCTCCAATGAGCAGTTCTTC
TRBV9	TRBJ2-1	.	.	CASSVAGSNEQFF	TGTGCCAGCAGCGTAGCCGGGAGTAATGAGCAGTTCTTC
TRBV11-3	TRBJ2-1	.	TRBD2	CASSQSGGNEQFF	TGTGCCAGCAGCCAAAGCGGGGGCAATGAGCAGTTCTTC
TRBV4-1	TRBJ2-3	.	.	CASSRGRDFTDTQYF	TGCGCCAGCAGCCGAGGACGGGACTTCACAGATACGCAGTATTTT
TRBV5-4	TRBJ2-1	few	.	CASSLGGDFGQQFF	TGTGCCAGCAGCTTGGGGGGGGACTTTGGGCAGCAGTTCTTC
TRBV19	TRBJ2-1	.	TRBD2	CASTLVGGSYNEQFF	TGTGCCAGTACCCTAGTGGGAGGGTCCTACAATGAGCAGTTCTTC
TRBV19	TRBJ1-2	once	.	CASSYPDSYGYTF	TGTGCCAGTAGCTACCCGGACAGCTATGGCTACACCTTC
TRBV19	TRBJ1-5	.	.	CASRIAIGENQPQHF	TGTGCCAGTCGAATAGCGATCGGGGAAAATCAGCCCCAGCATTTT
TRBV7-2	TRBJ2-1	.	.	CASSPRTTNEQFF	TGTGCCAGCAGCCCCCGAACAACCAATGAGCAGTTCTTC
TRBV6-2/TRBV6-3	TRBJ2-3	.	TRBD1	CASNPTGLLGTDTQYF	TGTGCCAGCAACCCGACAGGGCTGTTGGGTACAGATACGCAGTATTTT